These 23 T cell receptor beta chains were all obtained from the same sample, sequenced in a study of OX40 agonist ivuxolimab in advanced cancers. Repertoires were generated with immunoSEQ multiplex PCR, while TCRdb's copy carries only in-frame clones and drops some. The sample lists 20,000 or so clones, 75% to 90% occurring once. The input for sequencing was CD4+ or CD8+ T cells sorted from blood, taken in a trial of the OX40 agonist ivuxolimab. The origin of the receptors is an adult with an advanced solid tumor such as melanoma, head and neck, liver or kidney cancer.

The rearrangement links TRBV6-1 to TRBJ1-5; D is uncertain. CDR3 length: 17 residues. The germline V and J ends were trimmed by 4 bases and 0 bases, with 16 bases remaining between them. CDR1 and CDR2 (germline): MNHNS, SASEGT. The CDR3 reads CASSGGEFHYSNQPQHF. For the CDR3, the DNA is TGTGCCAGCAGTGGGGGAGAATTTCATTATAGCAATCAGCCCCAGCATTTT.

The genes are TRBV5-1 and TRBJ1-5, with D perhaps TRBD1 (6 bases). In germline, CDR1 is SGHRS, CDR2 YFSETQ. CDR3 length equals 18 residues. Trimming cost V 3 bases and J 4 bases, with 23 bases left between them. The CDR3 nucleotides are TGCGCCAGCAGCTCCCCCCGGGGGCTGGCCAGGGAAAATCAGCCCCAGCATTTT. Protein product: CASSSPRGLARENQPQHF.

The chain is built from TRBV6-5 and TRBJ2-1; no reliable D call. The V and J ends lost 0 bases and 9 bases respectively, with 18 bases between them. Germline CDR1 reads MNHEY; CDR2 reads SVGAGI. CDR3 length: 16 residues. CDR3 protein: CASSYSIISLGGEQFF. The CDR3 nucleotides are TGTGCCAGCAGTTACTCAATCATCTCGTTGGGTGGTGAGCAGTTCTTC.

The chain carries TRBV5-1 and TRBJ1-2; D not resolved. V shed 4 bases and J shed 2 bases, with 9 bases lying between them. CDR3 length: 13 amino acids. The germline V gene encodes CDR1 SGHRS and CDR2 YFSETQ. The CDR3 nucleotides read TGCGCCAGCAGCCCGACAAGGAACTATGGCTACACCTTC. It specifies CASSPTRNYGYTF.

This chain uses TRBV2 with TRBJ2-7, with D maybe TRBD2 (5 bases). Germline CDR1 is SNHLY and CDR2 is FYNNEI. The CDR3 consists of 15 residues. The V and J ends lost 5 bases and 7 bases respectively, with 21 bases between them. Here the CDR3 reads CASSPSRAGVLEQYF. The DNA of the CDR3 is TGTGCCAGCAGTCCTTCAAGGGCCGGGGTATTAGAGCAGTACTTC.

This rearrangement joins TRBV13 to TRBJ2-7; D gene uncertain. V lost 4 bases to trimming and J lost 6 bases, with 7 bases between them. Germline loops: CDR1 PRHDT, CDR2 FYEKMQ (reference sequence). The CDR3 is made up of 11 amino acids. Here the CDR3 reads CASSSLSEQYF. The CDR3 nucleotides are TGTGCCAGCAGCTCCTTATCCGAGCAGTACTTC.

This clone has just a few counts. V is TRBV2 and J is TRBJ2-7; D is unresolved. CDR3 length: 12 residues. Germline-derived CDR1 and CDR2 are SNHLY and FYNNEI. V gave up 3 bases and J gave up 3 bases, with 6 bases separating them. CDR3 bases: TGTGCCAGCAGTGAGGAACGCTACGAGCAGTACTTC. Translated: CASSEERYEQYF.

This chain uses TRBV4-2 with TRBJ2-3, with D unresolved. V dropped 1 base and J dropped 4 bases, with 9 bases sitting between them. The germline gives CDR1 LGHNA, CDR2 YNFKEQ. The CDR3 length is 14 residues. The CDR3 nucleotides are TGTGCCAGCAGCCAAGCCTCGCTAGCAGATACGCAGTATTTT. The encoded protein is CASSQASLADTQYF.

The chain's CDR3 is CASSLMAVSTDTQYF. CDR3 nucleotide sequence: TGTGCCAGCAGCTTAATGGCAGTAAGCACAGATACGCAGTATTTT. J is TRBJ2-3 and V is TRBV7-8; D is undetermined. CDR1 SGHVS and CDR2 FQNEAQ come from the germline V gene. The length of the CDR3 is 15 residues. The V and J ends lost 2 bases and 0 bases respectively, with 9 bases between them. Looking up the rest from reference TRBV7-8 and TRBJ2-3 gives the full variable domain: GAGVSQSPRYKVAKRGQDVALRCDPISGHVSLFWYQQALGQGPEFLTYFQNEAQLDKSGLPSDRFFAERPEGSVSTLKIQRTQQEDSAVYLCASSLMAVSTDTQYFGPGTRLTVL.

For the CDR3, the DNA is TGTGCCACCAGCAGAGGACAGGCCTTCCCCGGGGAGCTGTTTTTT. This encodes CATSRGQAFPGELFF. The genes are TRBV15 and TRBJ2-2; TRBD1 is a possible D gene (6 bases). Germline CDR1 LNHNV, CDR2 YYDKDF (reference sequence). Between the trimmed V and J ends, which lost 1 base and 6 bases, there was a span of 12 bases. The CDR3 sequence is 15 residues long.

V and J are TRBV30 and TRBJ1-6; no definite D call. This CDR3 is 13 amino acids long. Deletions cut 2 bases from V and 6 bases from J, with 8 bases between. Germline CDR1 is GTSNPN and CDR2 is SVGIG (reference sequence). Written as DNA, the CDR3 is TGTGCCTGGAGTCTGGAGACTAATTCACCCCTCCACTTT. Its protein is CAWSLETNSPLHF.

The gene calls are TRBV5-1 and TRBJ2-1, with 9 bases that match TRBD2. The germline CDR1 and CDR2 sequences are SGHRS and YFSETQ. The CDR3 sequence is 15 residues long. J gave up 4 bases and V 2 bases, and 4 bases lay outside the gene matches. CDR3 sequence (DNA): TGCGCCAGCAGCTTAGCGGGAGGAACGTACAATGAGCAGTTCTTC. Its translation: CASSLAGGTYNEQFF.

The V call is TRBV2, the J call TRBJ2-3; the match to TRBD2 covers 13 bases. Per germline, CDR1 SNHLY and CDR2 FYNNEI. CDR3 length equals 17 residues. Unmatched junction bases numbered 5, after V lost 3 bases and J lost 2 bases. The CDR3 is CASSEWGLAGITDTQYF. The CDR3 DNA sequence: TGTGCCAGCAGTGAGTGGGGACTAGCGGGGATCACAGATACGCAGTATTTT.

The V gene is TRBV5-1, the J gene TRBJ1-2; 9 bases match TRBD1. This CDR3 contains 14 residues. The germline V gene encodes CDR1 SGHRS and CDR2 YFSETQ. With 4 bases clipped from V and 8 bases from J, the junction kept 9 bases outside the gene matches. The CDR3 region is CASSPGDRAKGYTF. CDR3 coding DNA: TGCGCCAGCAGCCCCGGGGACAGGGCAAAGGGCTACACCTTC.

The J gene is TRBJ2-1, the V gene TRBV7-9; D is uncertain. Trimming shortened V by 3 bases and J by 0 bases, and 6 bases separated the two germline ends. There are 14 residues in the CDR3. CDR1 and CDR2 (germline): SEHNR, FQNEAQ (reference sequence). CDR3 in DNA: TGTGCCAGCAGCTTTCCCAACTCCTACAATGAGCAGTTCTTC. Protein: CASSFPNSYNEQFF.

The chain couples TRBV11-2 to TRBJ2-7; 9 bases are a match to TRBD2. The germline gives CDR1 SGHAT, CDR2 FQNNGV. V was pared by 3 bases and J by 7 bases, with 10 bases of the junction left unmatched. The CDR3 runs to 15 residues. This CDR3 reads CASSLLAGGPWEQYF. The CDR3 DNA reads TGTGCCAGCAGCTTGTTGGCGGGAGGGCCGTGGGAGCAGTACTTC.

V usage is TRBV28 and J usage is TRBJ1-1, with no clear D. The CDR3 loop spans 14 amino acids. The germline V gene encodes CDR1 MDHEN and CDR2 SYDVKM. Trimming took 5 bases from V and 0 from J, leaving 10 bases between them. CDR3 in DNA: TGTGCCAGCAGTAAAATGCCCATGAACACTGAAGCTTTCTTT. Translated: CASSKMPMNTEAFF.

This clone was recorded only once. This chain links TRBV6-5 with TRBJ2-7; TRBD1 matches 7 bases. The CDR3 sequence is 13 residues long. After removal of 6 bases from V and 2 bases from J, the junction contained 4 bases not matched to a gene. The V gene's germline CDR1 is MNHEY and CDR2 SVGAGI. In DNA form, the CDR3 reads TGTGCCAGCAGGGACAGGATGACCTACGAGCAGTACTTC. Protein: CASRDRMTYEQYF.

The chain uses TRBV6-6 and TRBJ2-5; D is tentatively TRBD1 or TRBD2 (6 bases each). V was shortened by 8 bases and J by 5 bases, with 24 bases between the two germline ends. Germline V gives CDR1 MNHNY, CDR2 SVGAGI (reference sequence). The CDR3 runs 16 residues. The DNA for the CDR3 is TGTGCCAGCGGACAGATCGGTGGGACTCGGCGGGAGACCCAGTACTTC. It codes for CASGQIGGTRRETQYF.

The chain combines TRBV15 with TRBJ2-1, with D unclear. Trimming took off 1 base at V and 6 bases at J, with 13 bases between the two ends. The CDR3 totals 15 residues. Per germline, CDR1 LNHNV and CDR2 YYDKDF (reference sequence). The CDR3 sequence is CATSRGWDQRNEQFF. In nucleotides, the CDR3 is TGTGCCACCAGCAGAGGTTGGGATCAACGCAATGAGCAGTTCTTC.

The chain has TRBV5-1 and TRBJ1-1; D possibly corresponds to TRBD1 (6 bases). Germline V gene data show CDR1 as SGHRS and CDR2 as YFSETQ. V lost 3 bases to trimming and J lost 1 base, with 16 bases between them. This CDR3 region has 16 residues. Here the CDR3 DNA reads TGCGCCAGCAGCTGGGGACACTCGAATAAGAACACTGAAGCTTTCTTT. It yields the protein CASSWGHSNKNTEAFF.

The chain employs TRBV6-5 and TRBJ1-4, with D possibly being TRBD1 (5 bases). The CDR3 sequence is 12 residues long. V dropped 8 bases and J dropped 14 bases, with 18 bases sitting between them. Germline V gene data show CDR1 as MNHEY and CDR2 as SVGAGI. Here the CDR3 reads CASSRGDSRLFF. The CDR3 region has the DNA TGTGCCAGCTCTCGCGGGGACTCTAGGCTGTTTTTT.

The genes are TRBV29-1 and TRBJ1-1; D remains ambiguous. The CDR3 totals 10 residues. The V gene lost 4 bases and the J gene lost 3 bases, with 3 bases spanning the gap. Germline CDR1 and CDR2: SQVTM and ANQGSEA. The CDR3 region is CSVGDTEAFF. CDR3 nucleotide sequence: TGCAGCGTTGGTGACACTGAAGCTTTCTTT.